This T cell receptor beta chain was captured in a study of shared clonotypes between healthy human individuals. Overall study context: CD8 memory received one plate per donor, CD8 naive two, CD4 memory three and CD4 naive three.

TCRdb's table, derived via immunoSEQ multiplex PCR, lists solely in-frame clones and lacks some. This table holds approximately 1.1 million clones, roughly 74% found once. The CDR3 consists of 14 residues. The V end lost 2 bases, the J end lost 3 bases, and 8 bases lay between the germline ends. Germline assignment: CDR1 MNHNS and CDR2 SASEGT. This TCR was sampled from a man in his late teens or twenties in good health. Some clones in this sample may be carry-over from other donors' samples. Input material: memory CD4+ T cells from PBMCs. Subset noted: CD45RA-negative fraction. The V call is TRBV6-1, the J call TRBJ1-5; D is unclear. CDR3 coding DNA: TGTGCCAGCAGTGAACGACAACCCAATCAGCCCCAGCATTTT. Its translation: CASSERQPNQPQHF.